Included here is one T cell receptor (beta chain) sequence, with context. What it binds is not known. Making TCR cDNA involved 5'RACE template switching, which added UMIs and a universal primer site. TCRdb reanalysed the 5' RACE reads using MiXCR and keeps one entry per CDR3 protein. Here the sample spans some 420,000 distinct CDR3 sequences, 15% to 20% being singletons. This sample is part of a study of T cells after yellow fever vaccination. The germline V gene has CDR1 ENHRY and CDR2 SYGVKD. There are 17 residues in the CDR3. With 2 bases removed from V and 2 bases from J, the gap between germline ends came to 13 bases. Study results and limitations: A secondary response was less intense yet reached its peak sooner, at day 5 versus 15.

The sequencing here drew on PBMCs, taken before the yellow fever booster vaccination. This receptor was obtained from a man aged 18 to 29 who received the YFV17D yellow fever vaccine. The chain combines TRBV10-3 with TRBJ2-6, with D possibly being TRBD2 (7 bases). CDR3 nucleotide sequence: TGTGCCATCAGTGAGCAGACGGGGGGCCCTGGGGCCAACGTCCTGACTTTC. This codes for CAISEQTGGPGANVLTF.